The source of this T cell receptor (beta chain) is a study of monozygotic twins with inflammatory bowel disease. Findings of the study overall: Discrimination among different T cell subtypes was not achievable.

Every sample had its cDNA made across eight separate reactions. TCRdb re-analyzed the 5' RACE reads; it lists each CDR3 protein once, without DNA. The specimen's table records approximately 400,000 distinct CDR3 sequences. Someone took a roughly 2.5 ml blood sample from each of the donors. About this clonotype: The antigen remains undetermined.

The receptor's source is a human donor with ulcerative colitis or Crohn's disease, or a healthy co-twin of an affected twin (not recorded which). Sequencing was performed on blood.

CDR3 amino acids: CASSAEGGYTF. This chain uses TRBV21-1 with TRBJ1-2. TRBV21-1 is noted as a pseudogene. The CDR3 spans 11 residues.